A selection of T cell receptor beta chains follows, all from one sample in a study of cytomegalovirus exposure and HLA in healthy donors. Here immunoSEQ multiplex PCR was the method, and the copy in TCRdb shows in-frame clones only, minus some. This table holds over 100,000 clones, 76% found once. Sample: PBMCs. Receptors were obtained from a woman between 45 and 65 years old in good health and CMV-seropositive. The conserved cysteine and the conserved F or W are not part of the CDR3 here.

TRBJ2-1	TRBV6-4	ASTRTGAYNEQF
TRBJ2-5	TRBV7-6	ASSLAGATSGGPSQETQY
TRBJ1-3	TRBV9	VPSSDTIY
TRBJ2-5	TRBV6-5	ASSYLDRGKKTQY
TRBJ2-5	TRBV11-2	ASRGGQQTWETQY
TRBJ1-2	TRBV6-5	ASSPQGPWGYT
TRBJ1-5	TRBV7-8	ASSSQYGDKGRNQPQH
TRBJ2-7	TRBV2	ARRPSGSSYEQY
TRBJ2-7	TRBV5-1	ASSFEGQAYEQY
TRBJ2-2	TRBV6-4	ASSAATGIGELF
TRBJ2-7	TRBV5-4	ASSPGLAGNYEQY
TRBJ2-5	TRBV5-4	ASSRGETQY
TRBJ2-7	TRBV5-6	ASSRRDRAYEQY
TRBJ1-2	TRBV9	ASSPGEGRNYGYT
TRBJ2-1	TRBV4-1	ASRRVTGREYEQF
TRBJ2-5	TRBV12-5	ASSGGPVVETQY
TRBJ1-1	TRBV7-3	ASSPGVIGAEAF
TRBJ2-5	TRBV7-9	ASSSPGGETQY
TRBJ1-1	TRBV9	ASSVAGGSFMNTEAF
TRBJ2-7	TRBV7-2	ASRRLASSYEQY
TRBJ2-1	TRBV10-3	AISESPVGVTGGSYNEQF
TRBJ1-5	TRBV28	ASYGSLGRNQPQH
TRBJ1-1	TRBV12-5	APPDGRGGSGMNTEAF
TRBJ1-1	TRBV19	ASKVLGRNTEAF
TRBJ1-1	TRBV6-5	ASSYSRGLGTEAF
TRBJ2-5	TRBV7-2	ASSPQLQGAKTQY
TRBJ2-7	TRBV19	ASSTRRDLPEQY
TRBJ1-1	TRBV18	ASSPSTGGTEAF
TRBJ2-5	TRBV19	ASSGNSGGPWETQY
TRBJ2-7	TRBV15	ATRKEGVNEQY
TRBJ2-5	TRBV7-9	ASSSGTSGSLETQY